Here is one T cell receptor beta chain with its context. The clone's antigen remains unknown. No quality values exist for individual bases; no much larger clone is one base distant. These data originate in a study of control samples from healthy donors and cancer patients (dated by TCRdb to the early 2020s). From cysteine to phenylalanine, the CDR3 is 15 amino acids long. Only CDR3 DNA is held: 45 bases, read in frame from base 1. Germline trimming: 5 bases from V, 0 bases from J; junction bases outside gene matches: 5. CDR1 and CDR2, per the germline V gene, are SGHTA and FQGNSA. The library was produced with the immunoSEQ multiplex PCR assay. Imported from immuneACCESS, the table was reduced by TCRdb to in-frame sequences with V and J called. These copies leave out some clones; in studies compared against another copy, an unresolved V gene accounts for under half, and the cause of the remainder is not known. In this sample the table shows 150,000 to 200,000 clones, more than 85% of which occur a single time. The ten largest clonotypes hold roughly 0.7% of the sample.

The TCR sequence derives from a woman in her 30s in good health. In this chain, TRBV7-2 is recombined with TRBJ1-2; 8 bases in the middle match TRBD1. Sequences were obtained from blood. Here is the DNA: TGTGCCAGCAGCCCCCCGGGACAGGCTAACTATGGCTACACCTTC. Its translation reads: CASSPPGQANYGYTF.